This is a list of T cell receptor beta chains from one sample in a study of cytomegalovirus exposure and HLA in healthy donors. Only in-frame clones appear in the TCRdb table, and some are missing; sequencing was by immunoSEQ multiplex PCR. The sample yields around 67,000 clones, around 67% seen once. The source material was PBMCs. These receptors were collected from a woman aged 25 to 45 in good health and CMV-seronegative. Both conserved end residues are part of each CDR3. Each record gives: V gene, J gene, D gene, clone size, CDR3 protein, CDR3 DNA. A D gene is named only where the DNA matches it firmly. The listing skips clone size in some rows; elsewhere it reads once, few, many or a size class.

>TRBV30|TRBJ1-4|TRBD1|-
CAWRITGQGEKKLFF
TGTGCCTGGAGGATAACCGGACAGGGGGAGAAAAAACTGTTTTTT
>TRBV11-3|TRBJ1-1|-|-
CASSLVAATEAFF
TGTGCCAGCAGCTTAGTGGCGGCCACTGAAGCTTTCTTT
>TRBV6-5|TRBJ1-2|-|-
CASRGYYGYTF
TGTGCCAGCAGGGGCTACTATGGCTACACCTTC
>TRBV7-9|TRBJ2-7|-|-
CSSGHISPLNEQYF
TGTTCCAGCGGCCATATTTCACCTCTCAACGAGCAGTACTTC
>TRBV6-5|TRBJ1-2|-|few
CASSRGRRGQYGYTF
TGTGCCAGCAGCCGTGGGCGGCGGGGTCAATATGGCTACACCTTC
>TRBV28|TRBJ2-5|-|-
CASSLGGSRETQYF
TGTGCCAGCAGTTTAGGGGGGAGTCGAGAGACCCAGTACTTC
>TRBV2|TRBJ1-2|-|once
CASSEGTRQGGYTF
TGTGCCAGCAGTGAAGGGACGCGGCAGGGTGGCTACACCTTC
>TRBV30|TRBJ2-3|TRBD2|-
CAWSTGGDTQYF
TGTGCCTGGAGTACGGGGGGGGATACGCAGTATTTT
>TRBV19|TRBJ1-4|-|once
CASSIAGGPDEKLFF
TGTGCCAGTAGTATAGCCGGGGGGCCGGATGAAAAACTGTTTTTT
>TRBV19|TRBJ2-3|-|-
CASSIGVRSHRPDTQYF
TGTGCCAGTAGTATAGGGGTACGGAGCCACAGGCCAGATACGCAGTATTTT
>TRBV2|TRBJ2-2|-|-
CASSLRGAVYTGELFF
TGTGCCAGCAGTCTCAGGGGGGCCGTGTATACCGGGGAGCTGTTTTTT
>TRBV6-6|TRBJ1-1|-|-
CASSDYRAINTEAFF
TGTGCCAGCAGTGACTACAGGGCGATAAACACTGAAGCTTTCTTT
>TRBV6-1|TRBJ1-5|-|-
CASRGDYSNQPQHF
TGTGCCAGCCGCGGTGATTATAGCAATCAGCCCCAGCATTTT
>TRBV2|TRBJ1-2|-|-
CASNTEPGRVRSGYTF
TGTGCCAGCAACACCGAACCTGGCAGGGTGCGCTCCGGCTACACCTTC
>TRBV7-8|TRBJ1-3|TRBD1|few
CASSFLADRAGNTIYF
TGTGCCAGCAGCTTTCTAGCTGACAGGGCTGGAAACACCATATATTTT
>TRBV19|TRBJ2-2|TRBD1|-
CASTRTGGNTGELFF
TGTGCCAGTACCCGGACAGGGGGCAACACCGGGGAGCTGTTTTTT
>TRBV4-1|TRBJ1-1|-|few
CASSQGLRSPEAFF
TGCGCCAGCAGCCAAGGTCTCAGATCCCCTGAAGCTTTCTTT
>TRBV19|TRBJ1-5|-|-
CASSPTGYSNQPQHF
TGTGCCAGTAGTCCGACAGGATATAGCAATCAGCCCCAGCATTTT
>TRBV19|TRBJ1-5|TRBD1|-
CASSTPRTGLGSQPQHF
TGTGCCAGTAGTACCCCCCGGACAGGGCTGGGTAGTCAGCCCCAGCATTTT
>TRBV7-9|TRBJ1-5|-|-
CASSITGFNQPQHF
TGTGCCAGCAGCATAACAGGGTTCAATCAGCCCCAGCATTTT
>TRBV6-1|TRBJ2-2|-|-
CASSELVQPTGELFF
TGTGCCAGCAGTGAGCTCGTACAGCCCACCGGGGAGCTGTTTTTT
>TRBV27|TRBJ2-1|-|-
CASSYLWDTFYNEQFF
TGTGCCAGCAGTTACCTATGGGACACTTTTTACAATGAGCAGTTCTTC
>TRBV6-5|TRBJ1-5|-|-
CASTRVSNQPQHF
TGTGCCAGCACGCGGGTCAGCAATCAGCCCCAGCATTTT
>TRBV20-1|TRBJ2-7|-|-
CSATTGFEQYF
TGCAGTGCTACAACAGGGTTCGAGCAGTACTTC
>TRBV21-1|TRBJ2-7|-|few
CASSKGRDHEQYF
TGTGCCAGCAGCAAAGGGCGGGACCACGAGCAGTACTTC
>TRBV5-5|TRBJ2-3|-|-
CASSLNGLFTDTQYF
TGTGCCAGCAGCTTGAACGGACTTTTCACAGATACGCAGTATTTT
>TRBV10-3|TRBJ2-6|-|-
CATSFSGSGANVLTF
TGTGCCACCTCTTTTTCCGGGTCTGGGGCCAACGTCCTGACTTTC
>TRBV18|TRBJ2-7|TRBD2|-
CASSRGRVGSYEQYF
TGTGCCAGCTCACGCGGGAGGGTCGGGAGCTACGAGCAGTACTTC
>TRBV27|TRBJ2-7|TRBD1|-
CASSPRGPHEQYF
TGTGCCAGCAGTCCCAGGGGGCCCCACGAGCAGTACTTC
>TRBV11-2|TRBJ1-5|-|-
CASSLELSSNQPQHF
TGTGCCAGCAGCTTAGAACTAAGTAGCAATCAGCCCCAGCATTTT
>TRBV5-1|TRBJ1-1|TRBD1|-
CASSLDRGKAFF
TGCGCCAGCAGCTTGGACAGGGGGAAAGCTTTCTTT
>TRBV7-2|TRBJ2-3|TRBD2|-
CASSLAPGSGGADTQYF
TGTGCCAGCAGCTTAGCCCCTGGTAGCGGGGGGGCAGATACGCAGTATTTT
>TRBV7-9|TRBJ1-2|TRBD1|-
CASSALDRANYGYTF
TGTGCCAGCAGCGCCCTGGACAGGGCGAACTATGGCTACACCTTC
>TRBV29-1|TRBJ2-3|TRBD2|-
CSVPSGGHATQYF
TGCAGCGTTCCTAGCGGGGGGCATGCTACGCAGTATTTT
>TRBV7-9|TRBJ2-7|TRBD2|-
CASSSSGGDYYEQYF
TGTGCCAGCAGCAGTAGCGGGGGGGATTACTACGAGCAGTACTTC
>TRBV6-6|TRBJ2-7|TRBD1|-
CASSRRGRSTYEQYF
TGTGCCAGCAGCCGCAGGGGGCGATCTACCTACGAGCAGTACTTC
>TRBV5-1|TRBJ2-5|TRBD2|-
CASSFTSGGAETQYF
TGCGCCAGCAGCTTCACTAGCGGGGGGGCGGAGACCCAGTACTTC
>TRBV19|TRBJ1-2|-|-
CASSSRTVEWDGYTF
TGTGCCAGTAGTTCCCGGACAGTGGAATGGGATGGCTACACCTTC
>TRBV2|TRBJ2-3|-|-
CASSESPMSSYF
TGTGCCAGCAGTGAAAGCCCTATGAGCTCGTATTTT
>TRBV6-1|TRBJ2-3|TRBD1|-
CASRQGGLTDTQYF
TGTGCCAGCAGACAGGGGGGACTCACAGATACGCAGTATTTT
>TRBV4-3|TRBJ2-1|TRBD2|-
CASSQQAGGFYNEQFF
TGCGCCAGCAGCCAACAAGCGGGGGGATTCTACAATGAGCAGTTCTTC
>TRBV29-1|TRBJ1-2|-|-
CSVEEAGPNYGYTF
TGCAGCGTTGAAGAGGCAGGGCCTAACTATGGCTACACCTTC